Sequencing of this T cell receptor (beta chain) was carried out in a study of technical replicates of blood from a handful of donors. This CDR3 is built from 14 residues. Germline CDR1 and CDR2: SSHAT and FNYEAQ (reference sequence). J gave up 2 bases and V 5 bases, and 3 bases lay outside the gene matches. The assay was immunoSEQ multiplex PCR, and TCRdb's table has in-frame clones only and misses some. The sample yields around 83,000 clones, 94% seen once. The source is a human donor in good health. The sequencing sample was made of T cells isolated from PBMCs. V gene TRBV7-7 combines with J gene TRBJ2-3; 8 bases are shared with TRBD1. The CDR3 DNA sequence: TGTGCCAGCAGCCCGGGACAGGCCACAGATACGCAGTATTTT. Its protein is CASSPGQATDTQYF.